This TCR beta chain emerged from a study of OX40 agonist ivuxolimab in advanced cancers. About the research overall: The study gave patients intravenous ivuxolimab at 0.01 to 10 mg/kg every 2 weeks.

The data were produced by immunoSEQ multiplex PCR, yet TCRdb's version contains in-frame clones alone and is incomplete. Found here are about 71,000 clones, approximately 94% of them singletons; the top ten hold around 14%. The CDR3 consists of 16 residues. Germline assignment: CDR1 MGHRA and CDR2 YSYEKL. V was shortened by 0 bases and J by 4 bases, with 12 bases between the two germline ends. The specimen comprised CD4+ or CD8+ T cells sorted from blood, sampled in a trial of the OX40 agonist ivuxolimab. The sequence was collected from an adult with an advanced solid tumor such as melanoma, head and neck, liver or kidney cancer. The gene calls are TRBV4-1 and TRBJ2-2; D is unclear. CDR3 residues: CASSQEIQRPTGELFF. CDR3 coding DNA: TGCGCCAGCAGCCAAGAGATCCAGCGCCCCACCGGGGAGCTGTTTTTT.